The sequence of this T cell receptor beta chain was determined in a study of cytomegalovirus exposure and HLA in healthy donors. Study-level points and caveats: Prediction of most subjects' HLA-A and HLA-B alleles by TCR beta sequences was reportedly accurate.

About this clone itself: Antigen specificity is unknown.

The length of the CDR3 is 14 residues. Trimming removed 7 bases from V and 0 bases from J, with 13 bases in between. Germline lookup yields CDR1 MNHNY and CDR2 SVGAGI (reference sequence). The PCR employed 60 Vbeta primers together with 13 Jbeta primers. The assay was immunoSEQ multiplex PCR, and TCRdb's table has in-frame clones only and misses some. This table holds 150,000 to 200,000 clones, 75% to 80% found once. Material for sequencing was PBMCs. The chain recombines TRBV6-6 with TRBJ2-7; the D gene is possibly TRBD2 (5 bases). This clonotype was obtained from a woman aged 45 to 65 in good health and CMV-seropositive. The CDR3 loop is CASTDGESSYEQYF. The CDR3 coding sequence is TGTGCCAGCACTGACGGGGAGAGCTCCTACGAGCAGTACTTC.